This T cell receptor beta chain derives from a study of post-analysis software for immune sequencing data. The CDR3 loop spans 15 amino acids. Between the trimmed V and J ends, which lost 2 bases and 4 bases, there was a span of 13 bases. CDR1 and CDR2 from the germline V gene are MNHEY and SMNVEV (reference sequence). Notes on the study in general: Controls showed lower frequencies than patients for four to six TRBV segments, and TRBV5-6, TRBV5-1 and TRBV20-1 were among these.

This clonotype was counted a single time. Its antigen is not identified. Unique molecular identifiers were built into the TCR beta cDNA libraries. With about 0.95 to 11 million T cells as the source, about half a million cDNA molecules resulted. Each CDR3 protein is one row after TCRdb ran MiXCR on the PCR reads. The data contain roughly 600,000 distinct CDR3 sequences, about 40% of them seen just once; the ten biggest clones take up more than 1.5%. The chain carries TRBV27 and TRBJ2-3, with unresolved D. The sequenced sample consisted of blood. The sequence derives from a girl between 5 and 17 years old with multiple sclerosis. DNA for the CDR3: TGTGCCAGCAGTTTAGTGTGGGGATCCCCAGATACGCAGTATTTT. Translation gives CASSLVWGSPDTQYF.